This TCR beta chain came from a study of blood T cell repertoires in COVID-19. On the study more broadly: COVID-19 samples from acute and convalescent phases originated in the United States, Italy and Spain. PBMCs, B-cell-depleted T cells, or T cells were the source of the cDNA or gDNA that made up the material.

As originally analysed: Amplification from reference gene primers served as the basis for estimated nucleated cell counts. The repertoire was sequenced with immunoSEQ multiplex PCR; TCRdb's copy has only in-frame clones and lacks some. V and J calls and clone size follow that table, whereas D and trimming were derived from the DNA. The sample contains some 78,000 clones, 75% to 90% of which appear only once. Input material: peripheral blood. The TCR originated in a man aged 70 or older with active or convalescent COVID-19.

CDR3 protein: CASSLQGMNTEAFF. CDR3 nucleotide sequence: TGTGCCAGCTCATTACAGGGGATGAACACTGAAGCTTTCTTT. The J gene is TRBJ1-1, the V gene TRBV18; 7 nucleotides match TRBD1. V was pared by 5 bases and J by 0 bases, with 3 bases of the junction left unmatched. Germline CDR1 reads KGHSH; CDR2 reads LQKENI. This CDR3 is 14 amino acids long.